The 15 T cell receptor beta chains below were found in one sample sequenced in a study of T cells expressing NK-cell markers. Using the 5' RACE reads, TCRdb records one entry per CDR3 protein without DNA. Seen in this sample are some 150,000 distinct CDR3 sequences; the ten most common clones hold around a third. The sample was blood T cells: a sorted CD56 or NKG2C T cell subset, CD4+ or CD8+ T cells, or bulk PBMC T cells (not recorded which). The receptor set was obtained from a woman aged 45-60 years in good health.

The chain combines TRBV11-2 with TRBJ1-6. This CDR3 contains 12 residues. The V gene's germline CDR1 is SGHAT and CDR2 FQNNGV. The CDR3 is CASSLDRDPLHF.

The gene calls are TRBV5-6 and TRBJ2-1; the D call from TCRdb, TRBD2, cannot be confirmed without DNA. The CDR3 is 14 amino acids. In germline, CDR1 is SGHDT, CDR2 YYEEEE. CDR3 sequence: CASSLGTSRYEQFF.

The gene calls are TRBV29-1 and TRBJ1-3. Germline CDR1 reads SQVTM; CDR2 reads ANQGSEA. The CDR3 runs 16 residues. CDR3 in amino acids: CSVEDSELPSGNTIYF.

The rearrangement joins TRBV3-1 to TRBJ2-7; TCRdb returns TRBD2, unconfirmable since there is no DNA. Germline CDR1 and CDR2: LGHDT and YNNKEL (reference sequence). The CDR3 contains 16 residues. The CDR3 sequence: CASSPDGSGLPYEQYF.

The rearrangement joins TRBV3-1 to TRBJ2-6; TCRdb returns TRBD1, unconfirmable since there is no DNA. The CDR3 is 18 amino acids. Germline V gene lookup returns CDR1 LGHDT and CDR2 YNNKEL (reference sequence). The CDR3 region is CASSPRGTVLSGANVLTF.

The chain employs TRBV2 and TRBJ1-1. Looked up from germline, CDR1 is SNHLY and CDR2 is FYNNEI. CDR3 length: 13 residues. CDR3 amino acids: CASSEGTDTEAFF.

CDR3: CASSSYSGSRSGELFF. V is TRBV6-5 and J is TRBJ2-2; the D call of TRBD2 rests on TCRdb alone, since no DNA is present to check it. Germline values: CDR1 MNHEY, CDR2 SVGAGI. The CDR3 spans 16 residues.

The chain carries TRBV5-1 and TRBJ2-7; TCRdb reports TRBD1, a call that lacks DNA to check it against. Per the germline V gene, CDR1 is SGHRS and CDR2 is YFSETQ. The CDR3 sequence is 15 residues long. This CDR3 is CASTPGGGRGYEQYF.

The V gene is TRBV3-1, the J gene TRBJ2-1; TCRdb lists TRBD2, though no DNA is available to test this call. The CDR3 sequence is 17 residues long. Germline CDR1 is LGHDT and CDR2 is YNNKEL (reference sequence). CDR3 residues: CASSQESGLRRSNEQFF.

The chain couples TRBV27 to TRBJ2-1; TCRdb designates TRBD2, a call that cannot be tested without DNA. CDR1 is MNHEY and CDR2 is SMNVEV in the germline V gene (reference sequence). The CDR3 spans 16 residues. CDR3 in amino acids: CASSLSSGNSYNEQFF.

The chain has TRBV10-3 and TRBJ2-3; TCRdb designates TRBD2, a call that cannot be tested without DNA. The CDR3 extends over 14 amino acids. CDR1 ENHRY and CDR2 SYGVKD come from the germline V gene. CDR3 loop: CAISHSGNTDTQYF.

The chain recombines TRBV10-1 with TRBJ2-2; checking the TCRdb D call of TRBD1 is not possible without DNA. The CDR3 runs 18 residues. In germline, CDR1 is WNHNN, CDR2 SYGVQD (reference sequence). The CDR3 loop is CASSGSPTGMKTTGELFF.

The chain's CDR3 is CASFAGAVGEQFF. The rearrangement links TRBV19 to TRBJ2-1; the TCRdb D gene call, TRBD1, has no DNA to confirm it. The CDR3 sequence is 13 residues long. Per germline, CDR1 LNHDA and CDR2 SQIVND (reference sequence).

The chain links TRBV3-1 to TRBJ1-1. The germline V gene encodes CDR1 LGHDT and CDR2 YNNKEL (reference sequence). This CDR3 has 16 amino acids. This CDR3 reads CASKPFLGDFNTEAFF.

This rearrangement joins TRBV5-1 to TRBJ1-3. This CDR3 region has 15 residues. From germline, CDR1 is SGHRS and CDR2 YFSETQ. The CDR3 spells CASSLDGNSGNTIYF.